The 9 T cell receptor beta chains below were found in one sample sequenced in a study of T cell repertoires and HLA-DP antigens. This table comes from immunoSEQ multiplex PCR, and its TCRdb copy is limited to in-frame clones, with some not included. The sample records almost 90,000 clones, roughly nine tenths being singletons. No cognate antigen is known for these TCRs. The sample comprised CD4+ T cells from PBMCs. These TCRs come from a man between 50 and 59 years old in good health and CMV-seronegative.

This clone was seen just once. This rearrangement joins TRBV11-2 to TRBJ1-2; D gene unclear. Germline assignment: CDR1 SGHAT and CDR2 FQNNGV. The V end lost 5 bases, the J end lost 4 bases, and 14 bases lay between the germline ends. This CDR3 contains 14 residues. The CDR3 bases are TGTGCCAGCAGCCCCTCGAGGAGTTCCTATGGCTACACCTTC. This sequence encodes CASSPSRSSYGYTF.

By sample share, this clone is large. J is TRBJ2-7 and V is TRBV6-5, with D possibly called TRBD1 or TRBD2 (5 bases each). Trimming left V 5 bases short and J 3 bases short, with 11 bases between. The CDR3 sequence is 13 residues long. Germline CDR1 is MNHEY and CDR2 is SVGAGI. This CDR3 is CASSKRDGYEQYF. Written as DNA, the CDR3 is TGTGCCAGCAGTAAACGGGACGGCTACGAGCAGTACTTC.

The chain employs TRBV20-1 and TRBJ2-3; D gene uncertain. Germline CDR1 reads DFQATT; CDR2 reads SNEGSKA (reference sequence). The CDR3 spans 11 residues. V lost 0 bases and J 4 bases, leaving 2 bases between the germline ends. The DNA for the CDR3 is TGCAGTGCTAGAGATTCAGATACGCAGTATTTT. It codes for CSARDSDTQYF.

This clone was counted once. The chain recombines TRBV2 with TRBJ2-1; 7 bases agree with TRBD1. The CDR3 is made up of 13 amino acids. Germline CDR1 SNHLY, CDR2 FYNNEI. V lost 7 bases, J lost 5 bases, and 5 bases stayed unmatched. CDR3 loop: CASIDRVHNEQFF. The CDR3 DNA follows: TGTGCCAGCATTGACAGGGTCCACAATGAGCAGTTCTTC.

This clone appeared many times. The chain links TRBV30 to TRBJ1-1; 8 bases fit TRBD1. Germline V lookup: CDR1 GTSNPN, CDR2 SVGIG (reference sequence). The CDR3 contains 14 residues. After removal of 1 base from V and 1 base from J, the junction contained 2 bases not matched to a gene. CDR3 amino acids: CAWSGQGRNTEAFF. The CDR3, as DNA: TGTGCCTGGAGTGGACAGGGGAGGAACACTGAAGCTTTCTTT.

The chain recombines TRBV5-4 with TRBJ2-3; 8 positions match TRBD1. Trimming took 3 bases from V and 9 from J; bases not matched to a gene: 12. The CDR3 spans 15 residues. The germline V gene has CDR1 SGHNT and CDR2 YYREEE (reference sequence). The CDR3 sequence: CASSSTGTGPPTQYF. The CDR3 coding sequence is TGTGCCAGCAGCTCTACCGGGACAGGACCACCAACGCAGTATTTT.

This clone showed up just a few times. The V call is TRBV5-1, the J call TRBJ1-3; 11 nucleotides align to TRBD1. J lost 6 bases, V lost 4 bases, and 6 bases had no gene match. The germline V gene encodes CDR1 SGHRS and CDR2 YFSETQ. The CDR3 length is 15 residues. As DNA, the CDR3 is TGCGCCAGCAGCACTGATGGACAGGGGGCAAACACCATATATTTT. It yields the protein CASSTDGQGANTIYF.

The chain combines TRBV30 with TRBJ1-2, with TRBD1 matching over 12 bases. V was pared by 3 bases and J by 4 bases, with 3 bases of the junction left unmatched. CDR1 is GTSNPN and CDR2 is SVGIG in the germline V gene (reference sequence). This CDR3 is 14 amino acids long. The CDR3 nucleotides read TGTGCCTGGAGGGGACAGGGGGCGGCCTATGGCTACACCTTC. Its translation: CAWRGQGAAYGYTF.

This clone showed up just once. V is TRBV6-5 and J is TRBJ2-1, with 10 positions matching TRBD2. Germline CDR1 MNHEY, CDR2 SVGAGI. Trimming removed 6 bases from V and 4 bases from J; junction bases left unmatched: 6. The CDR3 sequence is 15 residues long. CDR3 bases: TGTGCCAGCAGACAAGCGGGGGGGGTTTACAATGAGCAGTTCTTC. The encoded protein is CASRQAGGVYNEQFF.